The clone carrying this T cell receptor beta chain was seen more than once but under ten times. Its matching antigen is unknown. Trimming pared 8 bases from V and 2 bases from J, leaving 17 bases between. Germline-derived CDR1 and CDR2 are MGHRA and YSYEKL. This CDR3 comprises 15 residues. Construction of the TCRbeta library involved unique molecular identifiers. TCRdb re-derived calls from the PCR reads in MiXCR, one entry per CDR3 protein. Counted here are 780,000 or so distinct CDR3 sequences, about 16% occurring once; the ten biggest clones make up approximately 4.5%. The data were obtained in a study of T-cell reconstitution after alpha-beta-depleted transplantation in children. Study-wide findings and caveats: One year post-transplant, T-cell counts and diversity were largely derived from T cells produced anew. Surviving recipient T cells and thymic progenitors underlay high day-60 TCRbeta diversity in some patients. Several hundred expanded graft clones reportedly gave rise to the alpha-beta T cells present about two months after transplant.

The input for sequencing was PBMCs, mostly from graft donor cells, taken 360 days after TCRalphabeta/CD19-depleted stem cell transplant. The clonotype comes from a male patient younger than 18 who had a stem cell transplant for acute lymphoblastic leukemia, so the T cells may come from the graft donor. The rearrangement links TRBV4-1 to TRBJ2-3; unclear D gene. CDR3 protein: CASRPRADDTDTQYF. CDR3 bases: TGCGCCAGCCGACCAAGGGCAGATGACACAGATACGCAGTATTTT.